The clone carrying this TCR beta chain was detected once. The antigen is undetermined. Produced via immunoSEQ multiplex PCR; TCRdb's table is partial and in-frame only. The sample carries some 150,000 clones, around nine tenths recorded once. The V end lost 4 bases, the J end lost 1 base, and 10 bases lay between the germline ends. Germline lookup yields CDR1 MGHRA and CDR2 YSYEKL. The CDR3 sequence is 14 residues long. The data originate from a study of T cell responses to AZD1222 COVID-19 vaccine. Study details: Doses given second, at about 4 or about 12 weeks, were pooled.

Findings and limits, study-wide: Spike-specific TCR breadth and depth rose after two AZD1222 doses. In the spike-specific TCR repertoire, nearly half reportedly target unmutated variant regions. Donors were mostly white British, more females; clonal diversity possibly underestimated.

The V gene is TRBV4-1, the J gene TRBJ2-5; D possibly uses TRBD1 or TRBD2 (5 bases each). The receptor's source is an adult in good health. The specimen comprised peripheral blood, sampled on day 0 of AZD1222 vaccination. In nucleotides, the CDR3 is TGCGCCAGCAGCCCGGGACCGCTCCAAGAGACCCAGTACTTC. It yields the protein CASSPGPLQETQYF.